Listed below are T cell receptor beta chains from one sample, sequenced in a study of control samples from healthy donors and cancer patients. Sequencing used immunoSEQ multiplex PCR; TCRdb keeps in-frame clones, though not all of them. In the table there are approximately 100,000 clones, around 89% of which are singletons. The specimen was blood. The origin of the receptors is a young man in good health. CDR3s leave out the opening cysteine and the closing phenylalanine or tryptophan. The D gene is left open where the match is weak. Only part of the rows carry a size: once, few, many, or a class if the clone is expanded.

D gene: TRBD1; V gene: TRBV6-6; J gene: TRBJ1-1; clone size: NA; CDR3 length: 11; CDR3 protein: ASSIQGAAEAF
D gene: NA; V gene: TRBV3-1/TRBV3-2; J gene: TRBJ2-2; clone size: once; CDR3 length: 12; CDR3 protein: ASSHQGRTGELF
D gene: TRBD1; V gene: TRBV24-1; J gene: TRBJ2-7; clone size: NA; CDR3 length: 12; CDR3 protein: ATSPGQGVYEQY
D gene: NA; V gene: TRBV12-3/TRBV12-4; J gene: TRBJ1-2; clone size: NA; CDR3 length: 11; CDR3 protein: ASSRRTDYGYT
D gene: NA; V gene: TRBV6-4; J gene: TRBJ2-1; clone size: NA; CDR3 length: 12; CDR3 protein: ASSDSPSYNEQF
D gene: TRBD2; V gene: TRBV4-2; J gene: TRBJ2-3; clone size: NA; CDR3 length: 15; CDR3 protein: ASSQVSSGGPTDTQY
D gene: NA; V gene: TRBV5-4; J gene: TRBJ1-1; clone size: once; CDR3 length: 13; CDR3 protein: ASGKGGVSGTEAF
D gene: NA; V gene: TRBV24-1; J gene: TRBJ2-3; clone size: NA; CDR3 length: 11; CDR3 protein: ATRREASDTQY
D gene: NA; V gene: TRBV2; J gene: TRBJ1-2; clone size: NA; CDR3 length: 12; CDR3 protein: ASSEAGGHYGYT
D gene: NA; V gene: TRBV5-1; J gene: TRBJ1-2; clone size: NA; CDR3 length: 12; CDR3 protein: ASSSDSPLGGYT
D gene: TRBD1; V gene: TRBV27; J gene: TRBJ1-1; clone size: NA; CDR3 length: 13; CDR3 protein: ASSLYRGGGTEAF
D gene: NA; V gene: TRBV6-5; J gene: TRBJ2-1; clone size: NA; CDR3 length: 13; CDR3 protein: ASTYQGPSYNEQF
D gene: NA; V gene: TRBV21-1; J gene: TRBJ2-3; clone size: NA; CDR3 length: 16; CDR3 protein: ASSRTTKDRLSTDTQY
D gene: TRBD2; V gene: TRBV4-1; J gene: TRBJ2-1; clone size: NA; CDR3 length: 17; CDR3 protein: ASSHPGLAGGPQRNEQF
D gene: NA; V gene: TRBV4-3; J gene: TRBJ2-7; clone size: NA; CDR3 length: 13; CDR3 protein: ASSAAGGSSYEQY
D gene: NA; V gene: TRBV3-1/TRBV3-2; J gene: TRBJ2-1; clone size: NA; CDR3 length: 12; CDR3 protein: ASSQAGHYNEQF
D gene: NA; V gene: TRBV6-5; J gene: TRBJ1-1; clone size: NA; CDR3 length: 12; CDR3 protein: ASVARRESTEAF
D gene: TRBD1; V gene: TRBV3-1/TRBV3-2; J gene: TRBJ2-2; clone size: NA; CDR3 length: 13; CDR3 protein: ASSQETGGPGELF
D gene: NA; V gene: TRBV13; J gene: TRBJ2-2; clone size: once; CDR3 length: 15; CDR3 protein: ASRGPGQGHNTGELF
D gene: NA; V gene: TRBV9; J gene: TRBJ1-3; clone size: NA; CDR3 length: 13; CDR3 protein: ASSSSSPSGNTIY
D gene: NA; V gene: TRBV7-7; J gene: TRBJ2-5; clone size: NA; CDR3 length: 11; CDR3 protein: ASSLNQAETQY
D gene: TRBD2; V gene: TRBV7-9; J gene: TRBJ2-1; clone size: once; CDR3 length: 16; CDR3 protein: ASSWGTSNLLQFDEQF
D gene: NA; V gene: TRBV6-1; J gene: TRBJ1-3; clone size: NA; CDR3 length: 15; CDR3 protein: ASSEKAGWSAGNTIY
D gene: NA; V gene: TRBV20-1; J gene: TRBJ2-7; clone size: NA; CDR3 length: 9; CDR3 protein: SASTFYEQY
D gene: TRBD1; V gene: TRBV30; J gene: TRBJ1-2; clone size: few; CDR3 length: 13; CDR3 protein: AWDRQGWGNYGYT
D gene: TRBD2; V gene: TRBV28; J gene: TRBJ2-7; clone size: few; CDR3 length: 16; CDR3 protein: ASTGLAGGRVNSYEQY
D gene: TRBD1; V gene: TRBV6-5; J gene: TRBJ1-6; clone size: few; CDR3 length: 12; CDR3 protein: ASSLQGMRSPLH
D gene: NA; V gene: TRBV6-5; J gene: TRBJ1-1; clone size: NA; CDR3 length: 12; CDR3 protein: ASSRGGSYTEAF
D gene: NA; V gene: TRBV4-1; J gene: TRBJ2-3; clone size: NA; CDR3 length: 12; CDR3 protein: ASSPGVGPDTQY
D gene: NA; V gene: TRBV19; J gene: TRBJ2-3; clone size: NA; CDR3 length: 12; CDR3 protein: ASNPGVSTDTQY
D gene: NA; V gene: TRBV10-3; J gene: TRBJ2-2; clone size: NA; CDR3 length: 14; CDR3 protein: AISESWGGPSGELF
D gene: TRBD1; V gene: TRBV5-1; J gene: TRBJ1-1; clone size: NA; CDR3 length: 12; CDR3 protein: ASSEGQGFTEAF
D gene: NA; V gene: TRBV19; J gene: TRBJ2-7; clone size: NA; CDR3 length: 13; CDR3 protein: ASSIAGAGSYEQY
D gene: TRBD1; V gene: TRBV6-5; J gene: TRBJ2-2; clone size: NA; CDR3 length: 13; CDR3 protein: ASSSGTANTGELF
D gene: TRBD1; V gene: TRBV6-5; J gene: TRBJ1-1; clone size: NA; CDR3 length: 13; CDR3 protein: ASSHDRGLNTEAF
D gene: NA; V gene: TRBV18; J gene: TRBJ2-3; clone size: NA; CDR3 length: 11; CDR3 protein: ASSPLQGGTQY
D gene: NA; V gene: TRBV15; J gene: TRBJ2-1; clone size: NA; CDR3 length: 12; CDR3 protein: ATSPYLGDNEQF
D gene: NA; V gene: TRBV6-5; J gene: TRBJ1-2; clone size: few; CDR3 length: 9; CDR3 protein: ASSYRGGYT
D gene: TRBD2; V gene: TRBV2; J gene: TRBJ2-3; clone size: NA; CDR3 length: 14; CDR3 protein: ASSRLAGGPSDTQY
D gene: NA; V gene: TRBV18; J gene: TRBJ2-1; clone size: NA; CDR3 length: 11; CDR3 protein: ASSRDSLNEQF
D gene: NA; V gene: TRBV7-9; J gene: TRBJ2-3; clone size: NA; CDR3 length: 11; CDR3 protein: ASSLGVADTQY
D gene: NA; V gene: TRBV14; J gene: TRBJ1-2; clone size: large; CDR3 length: 10; CDR3 protein: ASSNWGLGYT
D gene: TRBD1; V gene: TRBV4-1; J gene: TRBJ1-5; clone size: NA; CDR3 length: 13; CDR3 protein: ASSQQGGSNQPQH
D gene: NA; V gene: TRBV14; J gene: TRBJ2-5; clone size: NA; CDR3 length: 15; CDR3 protein: ASSQDHTGILKETQY